Included here is one T cell receptor beta chain sequence, with context. Its antigen is not known. All the people who gave samples were healthy bone marrow donors. PCR was performed using 60 Vbeta and 13 Jbeta primers. The method was immunoSEQ multiplex PCR; TCRdb's version includes in-frame clones alone and lacks a portion of them. The listing records roughly 73,000 clones. The data stem from a study of cytomegalovirus exposure and HLA in healthy donors. Findings and limits, study-wide: The study recorded 164 TCR beta chains that were cytomegalovirus-associated. Presence/absence analyses supposed approximately even sequencing depth among donors. One variant, a missense change in DCLRE1C, was linked in a later analysis to TCR beta V- and J-gene trimming.

The CDR3 is made up of 13 amino acids. Trimming stripped 1 base from V and 5 bases from J, with 7 bases between. Per the germline V gene, CDR1 is LNHDA and CDR2 is SQIVND (reference sequence). The sample was PBMCs. This sequence originates from a man between 45 and 60 years old in good health and CMV-seropositive. The chain recombines TRBV19 with TRBJ2-3; weak D call: TRBD2 (6 bases). The CDR3: CASSIASVDTQYF. CDR3 nucleotide sequence: TGTGCCAGTAGTATAGCTAGCGTAGATACGCAGTATTTT.